A selection of T cell receptor beta chains follows, all from one sample in a study of blood T cell repertoires in COVID-19. Using immunoSEQ multiplex PCR, the repertoire was profiled, and TCRdb retains in-frame clones only, with some absent. The data hold over 200,000 clones, with 80% to 90% observed a single time. The sequencing sample was made of PBMCs or T cells enriched from blood (not recorded which). Source of these receptors: a woman in her 30s who had been exposed to COVID-19. Both conserved end residues are part of each CDR3. D genes are given only for firm matches. The listing skips clone size in some rows; elsewhere it reads once, few, many or a size class.

>TRBJ1-3|.|.|TRBV6-6
TGTGCCAGCAGTCTGGACAGAGAGCGGGGGCAGCGAAACACCATATATTTT
CASSLDRERGQRNTIYF
>TRBJ2-2|.|.|TRBV28
TGTGCCAGCAACGGGAGACAGGGAAAAACCGGGGAGCTGTTTTTT
CASNGRQGKTGELFF
>TRBJ2-5|TRBD2|.|TRBV5-1
TGCGCCAGCAGCCTCAGAATTACTAGCGGTCCCGGAGGGAGGACGGAGACCCAGTACTTC
CASSLRITSGPGGRTETQYF
>TRBJ2-1|TRBD1|.|TRBV5-1
TGCGCCAGCAGCTTTAGGTTCGGGTCGGGACAGGGGGACAATGAGCAGTTCTTC
CASSFRFGSGQGDNEQFF
>TRBJ1-3|TRBD1|.|TRBV5-1
TGCGCCAGCAGCTTGAAGGACAGGGTAGGCGGAAACACCATATATTTT
CASSLKDRVGGNTIYF
>TRBJ2-4|.|.|TRBV19
TGTGCCAGTAGTGCCCCAGCCTCAGCGTTTCAGTACTTC
CASSAPASAFQYF
>TRBJ2-1|TRBD2|.|TRBV7-6
TGTGCCAGCAGCTCGAGACTAGCGGGAGGGCTGGAGAATGAGCAGTTCTTC
CASSSRLAGGLENEQFF
>TRBJ2-7|TRBD2|.|TRBV5-1
TGCGCCAGCAGCTTGTCTACTAGCGTAAACTCCTACGAGCAGTACTTC
CASSLSTSVNSYEQYF
>TRBJ2-1|TRBD2|.|TRBV7-6
TGTGCCAGCAGCTTAACCCTAGCGGAACAGTACAATGAGCAGTTCTTC
CASSLTLAEQYNEQFF
>TRBJ2-2|.|.|TRBV9
TGTGCCAGCAGCGTAGTTGAGGTCACCGGGGAGCTGTTTTTT
CASSVVEVTGELFF
>TRBJ2-7|TRBD2|.|TRBV9
TGTGCCAGCAGCGTAGGCACTAGCGGCTACGAGCAGTACTTC
CASSVGTSGYEQYF
>TRBJ2-5|.|.|TRBV7-2
TGTGCCAGCAGCTTAGGGTCGACAGCCCAAGAGACCCAGTACTTC
CASSLGSTAQETQYF
>TRBJ1-3|.|.|TRBV7-9
TGTGCCAGCAGCGTCGACAGCTTCTCTGGAAACACCATATATTTT
CASSVDSFSGNTIYF
>TRBJ2-1|TRBD2|once|TRBV5-6
TGTGCCAGCAGCGCCGCTAGCGGTTACAATGAGCAGTTCTTC
CASSAASGYNEQFF
>TRBJ1-1|.|.|TRBV5-1
TGCGCCAGCAGCTTGGTAATGAACACTGAAGCTTTCTTT
CASSLVMNTEAFF
>TRBJ1-1|.|once|TRBV4-1
TGCGCCAGCAGCCATAAAAGGGGGATGGCGGGTGAAGCTTTCTTT
CASSHKRGMAGEAFF
>TRBJ2-1|.|.|TRBV7-9
TGTGCCAGCAGCCCCGTCGGGTATGAGCAGTTCTTC
CASSPVGYEQFF
>TRBJ1-2|.|.|TRBV6-5
TGTGCCAGCAGTTCCACAGGGTCTAACTATGGCTACACCTTC
CASSSTGSNYGYTF
>TRBJ2-7|.|.|TRBV7-9
TGTGCCAGCAGCTTAGCGGTTGGGACAAACTACGAGCAGTACTTC
CASSLAVGTNYEQYF
>TRBJ1-4|.|.|TRBV7-9
TGTGCCAGCAGTTCACGAGCGACTAATGAAAAACTGTTTTTT
CASSSRATNEKLFF
>TRBJ2-5|TRBD2|.|TRBV13
TGTGCCAGCAGCCCAGCGGGGGGCGCGACCCAGTACTTC
CASSPAGGATQYF
>TRBJ1-6|.|.|TRBV5-1
TGCGCCAGCAGCTTTAGGGATTTGGGGCCGAATTCACCCCTCCACTTT
CASSFRDLGPNSPLHF
>TRBJ1-2|.|.|TRBV10-3
TGTGCCATCAGGCCGTACGAAGGGCGGGACTATGGCTACACCTTC
CAIRPYEGRDYGYTF
>TRBJ2-2|.|.|TRBV5-5
TGTGCCAGCAGCTTTGGACAAGAGAACACCGGGGAGCTGTTTTTT
CASSFGQENTGELFF
>TRBJ1-2|.|once|TRBV12-3/TRBV12-4
TGTGCCAGCAGTAAGACAACCTATGGCTACACCTTC
CASSKTTYGYTF
>TRBJ1-5|.|.|TRBV7-9
TGTGCCAGCAGCTACCGGGGGGACCATCAGCCCCAGCATTTT
CASSYRGDHQPQHF
>TRBJ2-3|TRBD1|.|TRBV28
TGTGCCAGCAGTTTGGGACAGTGGACAGATACGCAGTATTTT
CASSLGQWTDTQYF
>TRBJ2-4|TRBD2|.|TRBV6-1
TGTGCCAGCAGTGAAGAAGGTAGCGGGAGAGGGTACTTC
CASSEEGSGRGYF
>TRBJ2-1|TRBD1|.|TRBV19
TGTGCCAGTAGTACAGACCGGGACAGGGGAAACCACAATGAGCAGTTCTTC
CASSTDRDRGNHNEQFF
>TRBJ2-1|TRBD2|.|TRBV7-6
TGTGCCAGCAGCTTAGGGGGACTAGCGGGAGCAAATGAGCAGTTCTTC
CASSLGGLAGANEQFF
>TRBJ2-5|TRBD1|.|TRBV11-3
TGTGCCAGCAGCTATACCGGGACAGATAAGCAGTACTTC
CASSYTGTDKQYF
>TRBJ1-3|TRBD1|few|TRBV6-5
TGTGCCAGCAGCTATGGGACAGGGGCTGGAAACACCATATATTTT
CASSYGTGAGNTIYF
>TRBJ2-1|TRBD2|.|TRBV5-1
TGCGCCAGCAGCTCCGGACTAGCGGTGATCTACAATGAGCAGTTCTTC
CASSSGLAVIYNEQFF
>TRBJ2-7|TRBD2|.|TRBV27
TGTGCCAGCAGTTTACGGGGGGTAGCCTACGAGCAGTACTTC
CASSLRGVAYEQYF
>TRBJ1-2|TRBD1|.|TRBV28
TGTGCCAGCAGTTCCCTCGGGACAGGGGGTGGTAACTATGGCTACACCTTC
CASSSLGTGGGNYGYTF
>TRBJ1-4|TRBD1|.|TRBV27
TGTGCCAGCAGTTTATCATACAGGGGTCAACGTGAAAAACTGTTTTTT
CASSLSYRGQREKLFF
>TRBJ1-6|.|.|TRBV6-5
TGTGCCAGCAGTTATGTGGCAGGAAATTCACCCCTCCACTTT
CASSYVAGNSPLHF